One sample yielded the 24 T cell receptor beta chains listed below, sequenced in a study of blood T cell repertoires in COVID-19. The method was immunoSEQ multiplex PCR; TCRdb's version includes in-frame clones alone and lacks a portion of them. Among 95,000 to 100,000 clones, about 88% were seen once, and the ten largest hold more than 1.5%. The sequenced sample was peripheral blood. Receptors were obtained from a man older than 75 with acute or convalescent COVID-19.

The chain employs TRBV15 and TRBJ2-5; perhaps TRBD2 as D (6 bases). The germline CDR1 and CDR2 sequences are LNHNV and YYDKDF (reference sequence). The CDR3 loop spans 14 amino acids. Trimming pared 3 bases from V and 4 bases from J, leaving 12 bases between. The CDR3 DNA reads TGTGCCACCAGCAGGCAGACTAGTGCAGAGACCCAGTACTTC. It is translated as CATSRQTSAETQYF.

The J gene is TRBJ2-5, the V gene TRBV5-1, with 7 nucleotides matching TRBD1. The ends lost 0 bases at V and 4 bases at J; junction bases unmatched: 12. The CDR3 spans 17 residues. Germline CDR1 is SGHRS and CDR2 is YFSETQ. The CDR3: CASSLGVMATGTETQYF. As DNA, the CDR3 is TGCGCCAGCAGCTTGGGTGTTATGGCGACAGGGACAGAGACCCAGTACTTC.

This chain joins TRBV4-3 and TRBJ2-2, with 7 bases aligning to TRBD2. V was clipped by 0 bases and J by 1 base; unmatched bases: 2. Looked up from germline, CDR1 is LGHNA and CDR2 is YSLEER. This CDR3 is built from 16 residues. CDR3 DNA sequence: TGCGCCAGCAGCCAAGACTCTAGCGGGAACACCGGGGAGCTGTTTTTT. Its translation is CASSQDSSGNTGELFF.

This clone was found a few times. This chain links TRBV28 with TRBJ1-4; TRBD1 matches at 7 bases. V was pared by 6 bases and J by 10 bases, with 11 bases of the junction left unmatched. The CDR3 is 14 amino acids. Germline V gives CDR1 MDHEN, CDR2 SYDVKM. The CDR3 protein is CASSPQGVVGKLFF. The CDR3 bases are TGTGCCAGCAGCCCGCAGGGGGTAGTTGGAAAACTGTTTTTT.

This chain links TRBV21-1 with TRBJ2-1; TRBD1, as called in the table, went unchecked against the DNA. TRBV21-1 is a documented pseudogene. The CDR3 is 12 residues long. In DNA form, the CDR3 reads TGTGCCAGCAGCAAAGGGCTCGATGAGCAGTTCTTC. Amino acids: CASSKGLDEQFF.

In this sample, this clone turned up a few times. The chain combines TRBV2 with TRBJ1-6, with 10 nucleotides matching TRBD1. The CDR3 is 13 residues long. Germline CDR1 reads SNHLY; CDR2 reads FYNNEI. Germline trimming cut 11 bases from V and 7 bases from J; bases unmatched to any gene: 5. In DNA, the CDR3 is TGTGCCGGGGGGACAGGGGAGAATTCACCCCTCCACTTT. Translated: CAGGTGENSPLHF. Looking up the rest from reference TRBV2 and TRBJ1-6 gives the full variable domain: EPEVTQTPSHQVTQMGQEVILRCVPISNHLYFYWYRQILGQKVEFLVSFYNNEISEKSEIFDDQFSVERPDGSNFTLKIRSTKLEDSAMYFCAGGTGENSPLHFGNGTRLTVT.

The sample holds many counts of this clone. J is TRBJ2-1 and V is TRBV9; 8 bases align to TRBD2. With V trimmed by 4 bases and J by 8 bases, 11 bases remained unmatched. The CDR3 is made up of 15 amino acids. Germline CDR1 reads SGDLS; CDR2 reads YYNGEE. CDR3 protein: CASSRAGTSPDEQFF. The CDR3 bases are TGTGCCAGCAGCAGAGCCGGGACTAGTCCCGATGAGCAGTTCTTC. Complete variable domain (other parts from reference TRBV9 and TRBJ2-1): DSGVTQTPKHLITATGQRVTLRCSPRSGDLSVYWYQQSLDQGLQFLIQYYNGEERAKGNILERFSAQQFPDLHSELNLSSLELGDSALYFCASSRAGTSPDEQFFGPGTRLTVL.

The rearrangement joins TRBV4-2 to TRBJ1-6; possible D gene TRBD1, 5 bases. Germline V CDR1 and CDR2: LGHNA, YNFKEQ. V lost 0 bases to trimming and J lost 4 bases, with 19 bases between them. This CDR3 spans 19 amino acids. The DNA for the CDR3 is TGTGCCAGCAGCCAAGATGGGGGAAGGAGGGGCTCATATAATTCACCCCTCCACTTT. Amino acids: CASSQDGGRRGSYNSPLHF.

With respect to this clone: Other DNA sequences in this sample translate to the same CDR3. The chain couples TRBV4-2 to TRBJ2-2; maybe TRBD1 (5 bases). Trimming removed 0 bases from V and 6 bases from J, with 8 bases in between. Germline loops: CDR1 LGHNA, CDR2 YNFKEQ. This CDR3 contains 14 residues. The DNA of the CDR3 is TGTGCCAGCAGCCAAGATGAAGGGGCCGGGGAGCTGTTTTTT. It is translated as CASSQDEGAGELFF.

CDR3 sequence: CASSLEGETQYF. The CDR3 nucleotides are TGCGCCAGCAGCTTGGAGGGGGAGACCCAGTACTTC. V and J are TRBV5-1 and TRBJ2-5; a weak D match, TRBD1 (5 bases). The CDR3 loop spans 12 amino acids. V lost 0 bases and J 5 bases, leaving 5 bases between the germline ends. CDR1 SGHRS and CDR2 YFSETQ come from the germline V gene.

The chain uses TRBV11-3 and TRBJ1-1; D gene unclear. V shed 6 bases and J shed 5 bases, with 22 bases lying between them. There are 16 residues in the CDR3. Germline loops: CDR1 SGHNT, CDR2 YENEEA. The CDR3 DNA reads TGTGCCAGCAGGTCCATCACCCGGACTTTTGGGACTGAAGCTTTCTTT. Translated: CASRSITRTFGTEAFF.

This clone was seen a single time. This chain uses TRBV7-9 with TRBJ2-1; TRBD2 is a possible D gene (5 bases). The germline V gene has CDR1 SEHNR and CDR2 FQNEAQ (reference sequence). Trimming left V 5 bases short and J 8 bases short, with 10 bases between. The CDR3 length is 12 residues. In nucleotides, the CDR3 is TGTGCCAGCAGCGCCACTAGGGATGAGCAGTTCTTC. Its translation: CASSATRDEQFF.

The chain links TRBV5-1 to TRBJ2-3, with 8 bases lining up with TRBD2. Trimming at V came to 4 bases and at J to 2 bases, leaving 9 bases not matched to a gene. The length of the CDR3 is 16 residues. CDR1 is SGHRS, CDR2 YFSETQ, per germline. CDR3 residues: CASSLRVSGNTDTQYF. DNA for the CDR3: TGCGCCAGCAGCCTTCGAGTTAGCGGGAACACAGATACGCAGTATTTT. The full variable domain, in which reference TRBV5-1 and TRBJ2-3 provide the parts outside the CDR3, is KAGVTQTPRYLIKTRGQQVTLSCSPISGHRSVSWYQQTPGQGLQFLFEYFSETQRNKGNFPGRFSGRQFSNSRSEMNVSTLELGDSALYLCASSLRVSGNTDTQYFGPGTRLTVL.

The CDR3 region is CSVEDPQGIVAGNTIYF. For the CDR3, the DNA is TGCAGCGTTGAAGACCCACAGGGTATCGTCGCTGGAAACACCATATATTTT. This sequence joins TRBV29-1 and TRBJ1-3; a weak D match, TRBD1 (6 bases). V was trimmed by 0 bases and J by 2 bases, leaving 17 bases between them. The V gene's germline CDR1 is SQVTM and CDR2 ANQGSEA. The CDR3 has 17 residues.

In this sample, this clone turned up a few times. The chain joins TRBV7-8 to TRBJ1-2, with D perhaps matching TRBD1 (6 bases). The length of the CDR3 is 12 residues. Germline V gene data show CDR1 as SGHVS and CDR2 as FQNEAQ. V was shortened by 8 bases and J by 7 bases, with 14 bases between the two germline ends. The CDR3 loop reads CASGLQGTGYTF. In DNA, the CDR3 is TGTGCCAGCGGATTACAGGGTACTGGCTACACCTTC.

This chain joins TRBV6-5 and TRBJ2-1, with 8 bases identical to TRBD1. The germline V gene encodes CDR1 MNHEY and CDR2 SVGAGI. This CDR3 comprises 14 residues. V was clipped by 5 bases and J by 7 bases; unmatched bases: 7. The CDR3 spells CASSRQGIMNEQFF. Here the CDR3 DNA reads TGTGCCAGCAGTCGACAGGGGATTATGAATGAGCAGTTCTTC.

The chain is built from TRBV29-1 and TRBJ2-7; TRBD2 might be the D (6 bases). Germline V gene lookup returns CDR1 SQVTM and CDR2 ANQGSEA. V gave up 7 bases and J gave up 6 bases, with 16 bases separating them. The length of the CDR3 is 12 residues. The CDR3 protein is CSAELGGSEQYF. Written as DNA, the CDR3 is TGCAGCGCGGAGTTGGGGGGATCCGAGCAGTACTTC.

Of note for this clone: Other DNA sequences in this sample translate to the same CDR3. V gene TRBV10-3 combines with J gene TRBJ1-4; 8 bases align to TRBD1. This CDR3 has 14 residues. J was trimmed by 4 bases and V by 6 bases; bases with no gene match: 4. Germline CDR1 and CDR2: ENHRY and SYGVKD. CDR3 coding DNA: TGTGCCATCAGCCCGGGACAGGATAATGAAAAACTGTTTTTT. It encodes CAISPGQDNEKLFF.

V and J are TRBV7-2 and TRBJ1-2; the D gene is possibly TRBD1 (5 bases). The V gene's germline CDR1 is SGHTA and CDR2 FQGNSA. Trimming removed 2 bases at V and 4 bases at J, with 14 bases between. The CDR3 totals 15 residues. The CDR3, as DNA: TGTGCCAGCAGCTTAAATCTGATGACAGCCTATGGCTACACCTTC. Amino acids: CASSLNLMTAYGYTF. Supplemented by reference TRBV7-2 and TRBJ1-2, the full variable domain reads GAGVSQSPSNKVTEKGKDVELRCDPISGHTALYWYRQSLGQGLEFLIYFQGNSAPDKSGLPSDRFSAERTGGSVSTLTIQRTQQEDSAVYLCASSLNLMTAYGYTFGSGTRLTVV.

The chain has TRBV21-1 and TRBJ2-2; TRBD1 is the table's D call, not checked against the DNA. TRBV21-1 is a known pseudogene. The CDR3 length is 17 residues. The CDR3 region is CASSKRKGVSGTGELFF. The CDR3, as DNA: TGTGCCAGCAGCAAAAGGAAGGGGGTAAGCGGAACCGGGGAGCTGTTTTTT.

The CDR3 sequence is CAWSLDRGPGTGELFF. Written as DNA, the CDR3 is TGTGCCTGGAGTTTGGACAGGGGGCCTGGCACCGGGGAGCTGTTTTTT. This chain joins TRBV30 and TRBJ2-2, with 11 bases aligning to TRBD1. V gave up 2 bases and J gave up 4 bases; unmatched junction bases: 6. The CDR3 is made up of 16 amino acids. Germline V gene lookup returns CDR1 GTSNPN and CDR2 SVGIG (reference sequence).

The V gene is TRBV19, the J gene TRBJ1-5, with 9 bases lining up with TRBD1. The germline V gene encodes CDR1 LNHDA and CDR2 SQIVND (reference sequence). The CDR3 sequence is 13 residues long. With 10 bases clipped from V and 9 bases from J, the junction kept 10 bases outside the gene matches. The CDR3 is CATARDRVLPQHF. The CDR3 DNA follows: TGTGCCACCGCCCGGGACAGGGTCCTGCCCCAGCATTTT.

V and J are TRBV18 and TRBJ2-6; no definite D call. CDR1 is KGHSH and CDR2 is LQKENI in the germline V gene. The CDR3 is 15 amino acids. Trimming took 2 bases from V and 0 from J, leaving 5 bases between them. The CDR3 DNA reads TGTGCCAGCTCACCATCCAACTCTGGGGCCAACGTCCTGACTTTC. Translation gives CASSPSNSGANVLTF.

The V gene is TRBV27, the J gene TRBJ2-1; possibly TRBD1 for D (5 bases). The CDR3 loop spans 12 amino acids. V lost 5 bases and J 8 bases, leaving 10 bases between the germline ends. CDR1 and CDR2 (germline): MNHEY, SMNVEV (reference sequence). DNA of the CDR3: TGTGCCAGCAGTACTGGGGCCCATGAGCAGTTCTTC. This sequence encodes CASSTGAHEQFF.